Each of the 7 T cell receptor beta chains below was sequenced from the same sample in a study of T cells in Graves' hyperthyroidism and ophthalmopathy. The TCR beta CDR3 regions underwent amplification using RNA transcripts as the source. When the TCR CDR3 underwent first-round RT-PCR, the HTBI primer set was used. TCRdb used MiXCR to reprocess the multiplex PCR reads, holding one entry per CDR3 protein. The sample has about 380,000 distinct CDR3 sequences, 15% to 20% seen once; the top ten hold less than 45%. The material sequenced was blood. These receptors all stem from a man aged 18 to 35 with Graves' ophthalmopathy.

This clonotype was detected many times. The genes are TRBV11-2 and TRBJ1-2; a weak D match, TRBD1 (5 bases). The CDR3 covers 14 residues. V lost 4 bases and J lost 4, with 13 bases in between. Germline CDR1 SGHAT, CDR2 FQNNGV. CDR3 in DNA: TGTGCCAGCAGCTCACAGGCAGGGATCTATGGCTACACCTTC. Amino acid sequence: CASSSQAGIYGYTF.

This clonotype was seen at least ten times. The chain couples TRBV12-5 to TRBJ1-3; 7 bases are a match to TRBD1. The J segment lost 2 bases and the V segment lost 7 bases, leaving 2 bases of the junction unmatched. The CDR3 spans 13 residues. The germline V gene encodes CDR1 LGHNT and CDR2 FRNRAP. CDR3 DNA sequence: TGTGCTAGTGATGACAGGGCTGGAAACACCATATATTTT. This translates into CASDDRAGNTIYF.

This clonotype was recorded many times. The chain uses TRBV12-3 or TRBV12-4 and TRBJ1-2; TRBD1 matches 10 bases. Trimming cost V 5 bases and J 2 bases; bases outside gene matches: 2. The CDR3 sequence is 14 residues long. The CDR3 DNA sequence: TGTGCCAGCAGTCCGGGACAGGGGAACTATGGCTACACCTTC. It encodes CASSPGQGNYGYTF.

This chain uses TRBV15 with TRBJ2-5; D remains unclear. The CDR3 runs to 13 residues. Trimming shortened V by 0 bases and J by 1 base, and 3 bases separated the two germline ends. Germline lookup yields CDR1 LNHNV and CDR2 YYDKDF (reference sequence). The CDR3 coding sequence is TGTGCCACCAGCAGAGATGCCCAAGAGACCCAGTACTTC. The encoded protein is CATSRDAQETQYF.

This clonotype came up a few times. V gene TRBV14 combines with J gene TRBJ2-1; D is unclear. The V gene's germline CDR1 is SGHDN and CDR2 FVKESK. Trimming removed 2 bases from V and 1 base from J, with 9 bases in between. The CDR3 covers 15 residues. The CDR3 nucleotides read TGTGCCAGCAGCCAATACTTGGGGTCCTACAATGAGCAGTTCTTC. It specifies CASSQYLGSYNEQFF.

This clonotype was detected only a few times. The rearrangement uses TRBV29-1 and TRBJ1-1; D ambiguous. From germline, CDR1 is SQVTM and CDR2 ANQGSEA. The CDR3 has 11 residues. Trimming removed 0 bases from V and 6 bases from J, with 5 bases in between. The chain's CDR3 is CSVEDLPEAFF. The CDR3, as DNA: TGCAGCGTTGAAGATCTTCCTGAAGCTTTCTTT.

This clonotype was seen many times. The chain is built from TRBV6-1 and TRBJ1-1; 7 positions agree with TRBD1. CDR3 length equals 13 residues. The V segment lost 10 bases and the J segment 3 bases; nucleotides outside the gene matches: 8. CDR1 and CDR2 (germline): MNHNS, SASEGT. This chain's CDR3 is CATNRQGYTEAFF. The CDR3 nucleotides read TGTGCCACCAATCGACAGGGATACACTGAAGCTTTCTTT.